This T cell receptor (beta chain) stems from a study of blood T cells in healthy people across ages. Study-wide findings and caveats: Because sorting was not performed, PBMCs prevented conclusive naive versus antigen-experienced comparison.

Only a few counts were recorded for this clonotype. Its antigen is unidentified. V was clipped by 8 bases and J by 12 bases; unmatched bases: 5. Germline V lookup: CDR1 WNHNN, CDR2 SYGVQD (reference sequence). The CDR3 totals 12 residues. A second PCR of 7 to 11 cycles used a sample-barcoded 5' primer and a J-beta primer mix. With 12 random nucleotides, a template-switch adaptor tagged each individual cDNA molecule. TCRdb analysed the 5' RACE reads with MiXCR anew, one entry per CDR3 protein. The sample yields around 710,000 distinct CDR3 sequences, 43% seen once. This TCR was sampled from an older woman in good health. Sequencing was performed on blood. The rearrangement uses TRBV10-1 and TRBJ2-1, with 12 bases aligning to TRBD2. DNA for the CDR3: TGCGCCAGCGGCGGACTAGCGGGGATGCAGTTCTTC. Protein product: CASGGLAGMQFF.